One and the same sample provided the 25 T cell receptor beta chains below, sequenced in a study of blood T cell repertoires in COVID-19. TCRdb's copy holds only in-frame clones and misses some; the assay was immunoSEQ multiplex PCR. The table includes about 120,000 clones, approximately 80% detected once. The sequencing input was peripheral blood. These receptors came from a man aged 35-49 years with active or convalescent COVID-19.

The rearrangement joins TRBV5-1 to TRBJ2-3; 9 bases align to TRBD1. J was trimmed by 3 bases and V by 1 base; bases with no gene match: 6. Germline loops: CDR1 SGHRS, CDR2 YFSETQ. The CDR3 loop spans 16 amino acids. CDR3 residues: CASSLWGQGGTDTQYF. The CDR3 DNA is TGCGCCAGCAGCTTGTGGGGACAGGGAGGGACAGATACGCAGTATTTT.

This chain links TRBV6-6 with TRBJ2-5, with 8 bases fitting TRBD2. The CDR3 spans 15 residues. V lost 5 bases and J lost 3; bases outside the gene matches: 8. In germline, CDR1 is MNHNY, CDR2 SVGAGI (reference sequence). CDR3 amino acids: CASSTERESKETQYF. Written as DNA, the CDR3 is TGTGCCAGCAGTACTGAGCGGGAGTCTAAAGAGACCCAGTACTTC.

The chain couples TRBV11-2 to TRBJ2-5; 7 bases fit TRBD1. The CDR3 runs 18 residues. After removal of 4 bases from V and 1 base from J, the junction contained 15 bases not matched to a gene. Germline values: CDR1 SGHAT, CDR2 FQNNGV. CDR3 DNA: TGTGCCAGCAGCTCCCTAACAATGCCGGGACAGATCCAAGAGACCCAGTACTTC. Amino acids: CASSSLTMPGQIQETQYF. The full variable domain, its missing parts supplied by reference TRBV11-2 and TRBJ2-5, is EAGVAQSPRYKIIEKRQSVAFWCNPISGHATLYWYQQILGQGPKLLIQFQNNGVVDDSQLPKDRFSAERLKGVDSTLKIQPAKLEDSAVYLCASSSLTMPGQIQETQYFGPGTRLLVL.

V gene TRBV6-5 combines with J gene TRBJ1-5; tentatively, D is TRBD1 (6 bases). Germline V gives CDR1 MNHEY, CDR2 SVGAGI. V was clipped by 5 bases and J by 2 bases, with 13 bases between them. The CDR3 extends over 15 amino acids. The CDR3 region is CASSTGRSGNQPQHF. The CDR3 DNA follows: TGTGCCAGCAGTACAGGGAGATCGGGCAATCAGCCCCAGCATTTT.

This clone was seen only a few times. The V and J genes are TRBV18 and TRBJ1-4, with unresolved D. The germline gives CDR1 KGHSH, CDR2 LQKENI. The CDR3 contains 14 residues. Deletions cut 3 bases from V and 8 bases from J, with 13 bases between. CDR3: CASSPEVVGEKLFF. CDR3 DNA: TGTGCCAGCTCACCGGAGGTAGTAGGCGAAAAACTGTTTTTT.

The rearrangement joins TRBV28 to TRBJ1-2, with TRBD1 matching 7 bases. This CDR3 has 14 amino acids. With 3 bases clipped from V and 6 bases from J, the junction kept 7 bases outside the gene matches. Germline assignment: CDR1 MDHEN and CDR2 SYDVKM. The CDR3 DNA reads TGTGCCAGCAGTTTTGGTCGGGGACAGAATGGCTACACCTTC. Residues: CASSFGRGQNGYTF.

V and J are TRBV9 and TRBJ2-1; 9 bases match TRBD2. Germline CDR1 is SGDLS and CDR2 is YYNGEE. V gave up 3 bases and J gave up 2 bases; unmatched junction bases: 3. The CDR3 is 15 residues long. The CDR3 here is CASSASGAAYNEQFF. The CDR3 coding sequence is TGTGCCAGCAGCGCTAGCGGGGCGGCCTACAATGAGCAGTTCTTC.

The genes are TRBV7-2 and TRBJ2-1, with TRBD1 identical over 12 bases. The ends lost 3 bases at V and 6 bases at J; junction bases unmatched: 3. CDR1 and CDR2 (germline): SGHTA, FQGNSA. The CDR3 loop spans 15 amino acids. The CDR3 bases are TGTGCCAGCAGCTTGGGACAGGGGGCGATCAATGAGCAGTTCTTC. Protein sequence: CASSLGQGAINEQFF. The whole variable domain, remainder taken from reference TRBV7-2 and TRBJ2-1, is GAGVSQSPSNKVTEKGKDVELRCDPISGHTALYWYRQSLGQGLEFLIYFQGNSAPDKSGLPSDRFSAERTGGSVSTLTIQRTQQEDSAVYLCASSLGQGAINEQFFGPGTRLTVL.

Only a few counts were recorded for this clone. This sequence joins TRBV12-5 and TRBJ1-3; no clear D. Trimming stripped 6 bases from V and 0 bases from J, with 6 bases between. The CDR3 is 13 amino acids. CDR1 is LGHNT and CDR2 is FRNRAP in the germline V gene. The CDR3 loop reads CASGPYSGNTIYF. As DNA, the CDR3 is TGTGCTAGTGGCCCCTACTCTGGAAACACCATATATTTT.

This clone was observed a handful of times. The rearrangement links TRBV5-4 to TRBJ1-1; D might be TRBD1 (6 bases). The V gene lost 4 bases and the J gene lost 3 bases, with 19 bases spanning the gap. The CDR3 runs 16 residues. Germline CDR1 is SGHNT and CDR2 is YYREEE (reference sequence). Here the CDR3 reads CASSRTGRGADTEAFF. The CDR3 region has the DNA TGTGCCAGCAGCCGGACGGGGAGGGGGGCGGACACTGAAGCTTTCTTT.

V gene TRBV18 combines with J gene TRBJ2-7, with D maybe TRBD2 (6 bases). V shed 5 bases and J shed 0 bases, with 14 bases lying between them. Looked up from germline, CDR1 is KGHSH and CDR2 is LQKENI. This CDR3 is built from 15 residues. The CDR3 nucleotides are TGTGCCAGCTCAATCCTCGGGACTTCCTCCTACGAGCAGTACTTC. Its translation: CASSILGTSSYEQYF.

This chain uses TRBV11-3 with TRBJ1-4; 7 nucleotides align to TRBD1. V shed 0 bases and J 7 bases; nucleotides not matched to a gene: 14. Germline V lookup: CDR1 SGHNT, CDR2 YENEEA. The CDR3 is made up of 18 amino acids. CDR3 residues: CASSLDPRRTGWIEKLFF. The CDR3 coding sequence is TGTGCCAGCAGCTTAGACCCGCGTCGGACAGGATGGATTGAAAAACTGTTTTTT.

The rearrangement links TRBV28 to TRBJ2-1, with 10 bases identical to TRBD1. The CDR3 loop spans 15 amino acids. The junction had 6 bases not matched to a gene; V was cut back by 3 bases and J by 7 bases. Germline V CDR1 and CDR2: MDHEN, SYDVKM. DNA for the CDR3: TGTGCCAGCAGTTTGGGGACAGGGGATAGAAATGAGCAGTTCTTC. This sequence encodes CASSLGTGDRNEQFF.

CDR3 region: CASSQEGVGREYQPQHF. The CDR3 DNA reads as TGCGCCAGCAGCCAAGAAGGAGTGGGGAGGGAATATCAGCCCCAGCATTTT. This rearrangement joins TRBV4-3 to TRBJ1-5; D unresolved. This CDR3 contains 17 residues. Trimming removed 0 bases at V and 5 bases at J, with 17 bases between. Germline values: CDR1 LGHNA, CDR2 YSLEER.

The chain couples TRBV5-4 to TRBJ2-3; 14 bases agree with TRBD2. The CDR3 contains 16 residues. CDR1 is SGHNT, CDR2 YYREEE, per germline (reference sequence). The junction had 6 bases not matched to a gene; V was cut back by 3 bases and J by 6 bases. CDR3 in amino acids: CASSSRLAGGPDTQYF. CDR3 bases: TGTGCCAGCAGCTCTCGACTAGCGGGGGGGCCGGATACGCAGTATTTT.

The chain joins TRBV2 to TRBJ1-6; D is perhaps TRBD1 (6 bases). Germline loops: CDR1 SNHLY, CDR2 FYNNEI. V shed 8 bases and J shed 5 bases, with 7 bases lying between them. The CDR3 has 12 residues. The CDR3: CASAGDNSPLHF. CDR3 in DNA: TGTGCCAGCGCAGGGGATAATTCACCCCTCCACTTT.

J is TRBJ1-5 and V is TRBV7-9, with 9 nucleotides matching TRBD1. The CDR3 runs to 16 residues. V lost 5 bases and J lost 6; bases outside the gene matches: 11. The V gene's germline CDR1 is SEHNR and CDR2 FQNEAQ (reference sequence). The CDR3 coding sequence is TGTGCCAGCAGCCTAGGACAGGGGTTTTCGGGTCAGCCCCAGCATTTT. Its translation: CASSLGQGFSGQPQHF.

The chain carries TRBV4-2 and TRBJ1-2; possible D gene TRBD1, 6 bases. The germline V gene encodes CDR1 LGHNA and CDR2 YNFKEQ. The CDR3 runs to 14 residues. V lost 3 bases and J 6 bases, leaving 14 bases between the germline ends. Here the CDR3 DNA reads TGTGCCAGCAGCCAGGGGGCGCAAGGGGATGGCTACACCTTC. Translated: CASSQGAQGDGYTF.

This clone was seen a handful of times. The rearrangement joins TRBV27 to TRBJ1-4, with TRBD1 matching over 10 bases. CDR3 length equals 15 residues. V gave up 1 base and J gave up 11 bases; unmatched junction bases: 7. In germline, CDR1 is MNHEY, CDR2 SMNVEV (reference sequence). The CDR3 DNA is TGTGCCAGCAGTTTATTGAGGACAGGGGGTAACAAACTGTTTTTT. It translates to CASSLLRTGGNKLFF.

V and J are TRBV25-1 and TRBJ1-6; 8 bases fit TRBD1. The V gene end was trimmed by 10 bases and the J gene end by 9 bases; junction bases not matched to a gene: 14. This CDR3 is 15 amino acids long. Germline V lookup: CDR1 MGHDK, CDR2 SYGVNS. The CDR3 is CANPVGQGGSSPLHF. The CDR3 nucleotides read TGTGCCAACCCCGTAGGACAGGGAGGAAGTTCACCCCTCCACTTT.

This clone has only a few counts. In DNA form, the CDR3 reads TGTGCCAGCAGCTTAGCGTGGGGAGAGCCCCAGCATTTT. This encodes CASSLAWGEPQHF. The gene calls are TRBV7-2 and TRBJ1-5, with D hard to call. CDR1 and CDR2 from the germline V gene are SGHTA and FQGNSA. Between the trimmed V and J ends, which lost 0 bases and 8 bases, there was a span of 8 bases. This CDR3 spans 13 amino acids.

To note about this clone: A much bigger clone sits one base away, suggesting this may be a read error. The sample carries other DNA sequences with the same CDR3. V and J are TRBV4-2 and TRBJ1-1, with D possibly being TRBD1 (5 bases). Trimming took 0 bases from V and 3 from J, leaving 8 bases between them. Germline-derived CDR1 and CDR2 are LGHNA and YNFKEQ. This CDR3 region has 14 residues. As DNA, the CDR3 is TGTGCCAGCAGCCAAGATCAGGGTGACACTGAAGCTTTCTTT. Translating gives CASSQDQGDTEAFF.

J is TRBJ1-4 and V is TRBV29-1, with a possible D match to TRBD1 (5 bases). The CDR3 runs 13 residues. Trimming removed 6 bases at V and 5 bases at J, with 13 bases between. Germline V gene data show CDR1 as SQVTM and CDR2 as ANQGSEA. The CDR3 loop reads CSVGLSGNEKLFF. The CDR3 nucleotides are TGCAGCGTGGGACTAAGTGGGAATGAAAAACTGTTTTTT.

The CDR3 sequence is CASSLRGWGEKLFF. The CDR3 DNA sequence: TGTGCCAGCAGCTTGCGAGGGTGGGGTGAAAAACTGTTTTTT. This rearrangement joins TRBV5-6 to TRBJ1-4; no firm D call. CDR3 length: 14 amino acids. Germline V gives CDR1 SGHDT, CDR2 YYEEEE. V was trimmed by 1 base and J by 7 bases, leaving 11 bases between them.

V gene TRBV27 combines with J gene TRBJ1-3; 8 nucleotides align to TRBD1. The CDR3 totals 13 residues. V lost 6 bases and J lost 8; bases outside the gene matches: 6. Per the germline V gene, CDR1 is MNHEY and CDR2 is SMNVEV (reference sequence). The CDR3 spells CASSAGQGYTIYF. The CDR3 DNA reads as TGTGCCAGCAGCGCAGGACAGGGATACACCATATATTTT.